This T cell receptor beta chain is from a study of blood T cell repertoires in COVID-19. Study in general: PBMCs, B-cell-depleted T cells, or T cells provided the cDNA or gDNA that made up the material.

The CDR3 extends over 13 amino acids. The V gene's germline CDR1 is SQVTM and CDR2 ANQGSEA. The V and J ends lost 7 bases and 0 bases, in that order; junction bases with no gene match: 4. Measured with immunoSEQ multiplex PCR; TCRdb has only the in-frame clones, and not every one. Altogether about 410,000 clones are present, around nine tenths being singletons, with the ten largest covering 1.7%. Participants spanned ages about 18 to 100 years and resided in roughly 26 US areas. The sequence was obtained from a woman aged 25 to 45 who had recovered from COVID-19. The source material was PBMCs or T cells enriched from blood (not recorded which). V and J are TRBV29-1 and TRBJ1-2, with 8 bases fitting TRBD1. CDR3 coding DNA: TGCAGCGGGGGACAGGCTGCTAACTATGGCTACACCTTC. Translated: CSGGQAANYGYTF.